This record looks at one T cell receptor beta chain sequence and its context. Its antigen is unknown. TCRdb re-analysed the RT-PCR reads in MiXCR, keeping a single row per CDR3 protein. Of roughly 780,000 distinct CDR3 sequences in the sample, roughly 18% are singletons; the top ten hold approximately 11%. This sample is part of a study of response to subunit inactivated influenza vaccine. General study points: Authors suggested each seasonal influenza vaccination recruits few new T cells.

CDR3 length: 21 amino acids. CDR1 and CDR2 from the germline V gene are SGHAT and FQDESV (reference sequence). V lost 3 bases, J lost 1 base, and 22 bases stayed unmatched. The sequence was collected from a man aged 45 to 65 who received an inactivated influenza vaccine. The chain employs TRBV11-1 and TRBJ2-3, with 7 bases fitting TRBD1. The sample here was PBMCs from blood, taken about 5 days after vaccination. This CDR3 is CASSLPTPGQWVTTRTDTQYF. Here the CDR3 DNA reads TGTGCCAGCAGCTTGCCTACCCCGGGACAGTGGGTCACAACCCGCACAGATACGCAGTATTTT.